A single sample gave rise to the 25 T cell receptor beta chains below, sequenced in a study of graft-versus-host responses after intestinal transplantation. Here immunoSEQ multiplex PCR was the method, and the copy in TCRdb shows in-frame clones only, minus some. The sample holds under 150,000 clones, 90% seen once. Antigens of these TCRs are unknown. Here the sequenced sample was unstimulated CD4+ T cells sorted from spleen or lymph node cells, taken before intestinal transplant. These receptors were obtained from a human donor who received an intestinal transplant.

This rearrangement joins TRBV9 to TRBJ1-2; D may be TRBD1 (5 bases). Trimming left V 0 bases short and J 8 bases short, with 8 bases between. This CDR3 is built from 12 residues. The germline gives CDR1 SGDLS, CDR2 YYNGEE. DNA for the CDR3: TGTGCCAGCAGCGTAGCGGACAAAGGCTACACCTTC. Encoded protein: CASSVADKGYTF.

This clone is a singleton in its sample. The J gene is TRBJ1-2, the V gene TRBV2, with TRBD1 identical over 8 bases. Trimming removed 4 bases from V and 4 bases from J; junction bases left unmatched: 2. This CDR3 contains 13 residues. Germline V gives CDR1 SNHLY, CDR2 FYNNEI. As DNA, the CDR3 is TGTGCCAGCAGTGGACAGGGGACCTATGGCTACACCTTC. Its protein is CASSGQGTYGYTF.

This sequence joins TRBV7-9 and TRBJ2-1; D uncertain. Between the trimmed V and J ends, which lost 5 bases and 1 base, there was a span of 12 bases. This CDR3 has 15 residues. Germline loops: CDR1 SEHNR, CDR2 FQNEAQ (reference sequence). Written as DNA, the CDR3 is TGTGCCAGCAGCCCAGAGGAGCTTTCCTACAATGAGCAGTTCTTC. This codes for CASSPEELSYNEQFF.

The rearrangement links TRBV6-6 to TRBJ2-5; TRBD1 matches at 9 bases. V shed 5 bases and J 2 bases; nucleotides not matched to a gene: 6. Germline-derived CDR1 and CDR2 are MNHNY and SVGAGI (reference sequence). The CDR3 runs to 15 residues. This CDR3 is CASSRQGGGQETQYF. The CDR3 DNA follows: TGTGCCAGCAGTCGACAGGGGGGGGGACAAGAGACCCAGTACTTC.

This clone turned up a few times. The J gene is TRBJ2-7, the V gene TRBV2; D is perhaps TRBD1 (5 bases). CDR1 is SNHLY and CDR2 is FYNNEI in the germline V gene. V gave up 3 bases and J gave up 2 bases, with 11 bases separating them. This CDR3 is 14 amino acids long. CDR3 in DNA: TGTGCCAGCAGTGATCAGGGAAGGACCTACGAGCAGTACTTC. It is translated as CASSDQGRTYEQYF.

V and J are TRBV5-6 and TRBJ2-7; no definite D call. The germline V and J ends were trimmed by 4 bases and 2 bases, with 10 bases remaining between them. The CDR3 spans 13 residues. The germline V gene has CDR1 SGHDT and CDR2 YYEEEE. The CDR3 coding sequence is TGTGCCAGCAGCGTGGGCGGAACCTACGAGCAGTACTTC. It yields the protein CASSVGGTYEQYF.

CDR3 nucleotide sequence: TGTGCCAGCAGTTTTAGTGGACAGGGGTCCTACGAGCAGTACTTC. It codes for CASSFSGQGSYEQYF. The V gene is TRBV28, the J gene TRBJ2-7, with TRBD1 identical over 9 bases. J was trimmed by 1 base and V by 3 bases; bases with no gene match: 4. The CDR3 consists of 15 residues. The germline V gene has CDR1 MDHEN and CDR2 SYDVKM.

The chain recombines TRBV5-1 with TRBJ1-2; weak D call: TRBD1 (5 bases). CDR3 length: 13 amino acids. V was clipped by 1 base and J by 8 bases, with 12 bases between them. Germline V gene sequence: CDR1 SGHRS, CDR2 YFSETQ. CDR3 DNA: TGCGCCAGCAGCTTGTTGGGGGGAGGAGGCTACACCTTC. Translating gives CASSLLGGGGYTF.

This rearrangement joins TRBV6-1 to TRBJ2-1; 10 bases match TRBD1. J gave up 7 bases and V 2 bases, and 5 bases lay outside the gene matches. CDR3 length: 15 residues. Germline V lookup: CDR1 MNHNS, CDR2 SASEGT. As DNA, the CDR3 is TGTGCCAGCAGTGAAACGCCGGGACAGGGGAATGAGCAGTTCTTC. It specifies CASSETPGQGNEQFF.

The chain has TRBV7-2 and TRBJ2-7; 10 bases are a match to TRBD1. The CDR3 has 15 amino acids. The V and J ends lost 5 bases and 1 base, in that order; junction bases with no gene match: 5. Germline V lookup: CDR1 SGHTA, CDR2 FQGNSA. The CDR3 is CASSRGQGHSYEQYF. Written as DNA, the CDR3 is TGTGCCAGCAGCCGGGGACAGGGGCATTCCTACGAGCAGTACTTC.

The chain has TRBV7-2 and TRBJ1-3; D unclear. Germline V gives CDR1 SGHTA, CDR2 FQGNSA. The CDR3 spans 13 residues. The V gene lost 0 bases and the J gene lost 4 bases, with 4 bases spanning the gap. As DNA, the CDR3 is TGTGCCAGCAGCTTAGCCCTGGGAAACACCATATATTTT. Encoded protein: CASSLALGNTIYF.

The rearrangement uses TRBV6-1 and TRBJ2-1; TRBD2 matches at 8 bases. CDR1 MNHNS and CDR2 SASEGT come from the germline V gene. Trimming took 4 bases from V and 0 from J; bases not matched to a gene: 5. The CDR3 is made up of 16 amino acids. The chain's CDR3 is CASSAALAGSYNEQFF. The CDR3 DNA follows: TGTGCCAGCAGTGCCGCCCTAGCGGGCTCCTACAATGAGCAGTTCTTC.

The chain joins TRBV4-3 to TRBJ2-2; tentative D call: TRBD2 (6 bases). The germline CDR1 and CDR2 sequences are LGHNA and YSLEER. The CDR3 is 17 amino acids. V was cut by 5 bases and J by 4 bases, with 20 bases left in between. DNA of the CDR3: TGCGCCAGCAGCAAGGGACTTAGGGAAATAAGCACCGGGGAGCTGTTTTTT. Translating gives CASSKGLREISTGELFF.

The CDR3 DNA reads TGTGCCAGCAGTTGGTTGGGACTAGCGGGAGGATGGACCGGGGAGCTGTTTTTT. Its translation: CASSWLGLAGGWTGELFF. This chain connects TRBV27 to TRBJ2-2; 15 nucleotides align to TRBD2. V gave up 4 bases and J gave up 5 bases; unmatched junction bases: 8. The germline gives CDR1 MNHEY, CDR2 SMNVEV (reference sequence). CDR3 length equals 18 residues.

The chain carries TRBV19 and TRBJ2-2; 10 bases align to TRBD2. In germline, CDR1 is LNHDA, CDR2 SQIVND (reference sequence). J was trimmed by 4 bases and V by 5 bases; bases with no gene match: 4. CDR3 length: 15 residues. In nucleotides, the CDR3 is TGTGCCAGTAGTCGACTAGCGGGCTCCACCGGGGAGCTGTTTTTT. Protein sequence: CASSRLAGSTGELFF.

The chain carries TRBV6-1 and TRBJ2-7; no firm D call. This CDR3 region has 14 residues. Germline V gives CDR1 MNHNS, CDR2 SASEGT. V was shortened by 2 bases and J by 2 bases, with 10 bases between the two germline ends. CDR3 in amino acids: CASSENIPPYEQYF. CDR3 bases: TGTGCCAGCAGTGAAAACATCCCCCCCTACGAGCAGTACTTC.

J is TRBJ2-6 and V is TRBV28, with D possibly TRBD1 on 6 matching bases. The CDR3 has 19 residues. Looked up from germline, CDR1 is MDHEN and CDR2 is SYDVKM. Deletions cut 4 bases from V and 0 bases from J, with 19 bases between. Written as DNA, the CDR3 is TGTGCCAGCAGTTCCCGTGTGAGGGGGAAGTCCTCTGGGGCCAACGTCCTGACTTTC. It encodes CASSSRVRGKSSGANVLTF.

The CDR3 region is CSVPKQGAGTEAFF. The DNA for the CDR3 is TGCAGCGTTCCAAAACAGGGGGCCGGCACTGAAGCTTTCTTT. The V and J genes are TRBV29-1 and TRBJ1-1; 9 nucleotides match TRBD1. This CDR3 region has 14 residues. The trim removed 5 bases at V and 4 bases at J, leaving 8 bases unmatched. Germline V gives CDR1 SQVTM, CDR2 ANQGSEA. Full variable domain (rest looked up from reference TRBV29-1 and TRBJ1-1): SAVISQKPSRDICQRGTSLTIQCQVDSQVTMMFWYRQQPGQSLTLIATANQGSEATYESGFVIDKFPISRPNLTFSTLTVSNMSPEDSSIYLCSVPKQGAGTEAFFGQGTRLTVV.

This chain joins TRBV28 and TRBJ2-1; perhaps TRBD1 as D (6 bases). The CDR3 is made up of 14 amino acids. Germline V gene lookup returns CDR1 MDHEN and CDR2 SYDVKM. V lost 6 bases, J lost 4 bases, and 13 bases lay in between. CDR3 nucleotides: TGTGCCAGCAGCCGCAGGGGTGCATACAATGAGCAGTTCTTC. This codes for CASSRRGAYNEQFF. Filled out from reference TRBV28 and TRBJ2-1, the complete variable domain reads DVKVTQSSRYLVKRTGEKVFLECVQDMDHENMFWYRQDPGLGLRLIYFSYDVKMKEKGDIPEGYSVSREKKERFSLILESASTNQTSMYLCASSRRGAYNEQFFGPGTRLTVL.

The V call is TRBV4-3, the J call TRBJ2-3; D may be TRBD2 (6 bases). The V end was cut by 4 bases, the J end by 0 bases, with 17 bases between. The germline CDR1 and CDR2 sequences are LGHNA and YSLEER. CDR3 length equals 17 residues. The CDR3 nucleotides are TGCGCCAGCAGCCGGCCAGGAGGGCCAGACAGCACAGATACGCAGTATTTT. Translating it yields CASSRPGGPDSTDTQYF.

This clone has only one observation. The J gene is TRBJ2-7, the V gene TRBV5-5; D is perhaps TRBD1 (5 bases). The V gene lost 1 base and the J gene lost 5 bases, with 10 bases spanning the gap. The CDR3 spans 13 residues. The germline gives CDR1 SGHKS, CDR2 YYEKEE (reference sequence). The CDR3, as DNA: TGTGCCAGCAGCTTGTTCAGGGAAGACGAGCAGTACTTC. It translates to CASSLFREDEQYF.

The J gene is TRBJ2-7, the V gene TRBV2; D call uncertain. Germline V lookup: CDR1 SNHLY, CDR2 FYNNEI. Trimming took 4 bases from V and 12 from J, leaving 13 bases between them. The CDR3 loop spans 11 amino acids. The CDR3: CASSALDIGYF. In DNA, the CDR3 is TGTGCCAGCAGTGCACTTGACATCGGGTACTTC.

The chain recombines TRBV28 with TRBJ1-5, with TRBD1 matching 8 bases. The CDR3 runs to 17 residues. After removal of 6 bases from V and 2 bases from J, the junction contained 12 bases not matched to a gene. Per germline, CDR1 MDHEN and CDR2 SYDVKM. For the CDR3, the DNA is TGTGCCAGCAGCAAAAACAGGGGGAAGAGGGGCAATCAGCCCCAGCATTTT. Encoded protein: CASSKNRGKRGNQPQHF. Using reference TRBV28 and TRBJ1-5 for the parts outside the CDR3, the full variable domain is DVKVTQSSRYLVKRTGEKVFLECVQDMDHENMFWYRQDPGLGLRLIYFSYDVKMKEKGDIPEGYSVSREKKERFSLILESASTNQTSMYLCASSKNRGKRGNQPQHFGDGTRLSIL.

The chain is built from TRBV2 and TRBJ2-1; tentative D call: TRBD1 (5 bases). The CDR3 consists of 14 residues. The V gene lost 3 bases and the J gene lost 3 bases, with 9 bases spanning the gap. From germline, CDR1 is SNHLY and CDR2 FYNNEI. As DNA, the CDR3 is TGTGCCAGCAGTGACCAACAGGTCTACAATGAGCAGTTCTTC. Its translation is CASSDQQVYNEQFF.

A single count supports this clone. V is TRBV28 and J is TRBJ2-1; a weak D match, TRBD1 (5 bases). Germline CDR1 is MDHEN and CDR2 is SYDVKM. CDR3 length: 16 amino acids. The V gene lost 4 bases and the J gene lost 10 bases, with 23 bases spanning the gap. CDR3 nucleotide sequence: TGTGCCAGCAGTTCCCCCGGAAGTGGGGCCGGAAGGGAGCAGTTCTTC. Residues: CASSSPGSGAGREQFF.